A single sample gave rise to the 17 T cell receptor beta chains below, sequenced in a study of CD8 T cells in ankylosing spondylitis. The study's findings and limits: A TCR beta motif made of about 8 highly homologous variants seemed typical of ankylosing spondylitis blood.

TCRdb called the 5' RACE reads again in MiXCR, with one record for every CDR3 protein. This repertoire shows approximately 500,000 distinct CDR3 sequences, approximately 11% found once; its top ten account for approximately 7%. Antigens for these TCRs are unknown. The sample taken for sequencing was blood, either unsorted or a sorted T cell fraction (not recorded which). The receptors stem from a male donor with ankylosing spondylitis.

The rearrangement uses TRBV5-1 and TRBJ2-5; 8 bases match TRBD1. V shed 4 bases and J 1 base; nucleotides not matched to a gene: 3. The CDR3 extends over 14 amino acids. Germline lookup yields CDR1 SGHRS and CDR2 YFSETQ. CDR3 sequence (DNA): TGCGCCAGCAGCCAGGGACAGGTCCAAGAGACCCAGTACTTC. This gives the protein CASSQGQVQETQYF.

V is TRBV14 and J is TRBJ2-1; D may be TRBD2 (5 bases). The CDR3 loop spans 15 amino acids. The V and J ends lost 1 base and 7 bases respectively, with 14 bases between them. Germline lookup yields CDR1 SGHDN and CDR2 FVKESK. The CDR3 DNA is TGTGCCAGCAGCCAAGTTGTGGGCCCGGGGAATGAGCAGTTCTTC. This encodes CASSQVVGPGNEQFF.

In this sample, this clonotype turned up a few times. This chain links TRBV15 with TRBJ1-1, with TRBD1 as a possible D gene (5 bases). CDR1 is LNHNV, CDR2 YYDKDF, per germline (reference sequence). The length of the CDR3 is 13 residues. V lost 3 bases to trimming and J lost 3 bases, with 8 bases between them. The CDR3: CATSRDTYTEAFF. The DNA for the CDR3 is TGTGCCACCAGCAGGGACACCTACACTGAAGCTTTCTTT. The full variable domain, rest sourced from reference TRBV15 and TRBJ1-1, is DAMVIQNPRYQVTQFGKPVTLSCSQTLNHNVMYWYQQKSSQAPKLLFHYYDKDFNNEADTPDNFQSRRPNTSFCFLDIRSPGLGDTAMYLCATSRDTYTEAFFGQGTRLTVV.

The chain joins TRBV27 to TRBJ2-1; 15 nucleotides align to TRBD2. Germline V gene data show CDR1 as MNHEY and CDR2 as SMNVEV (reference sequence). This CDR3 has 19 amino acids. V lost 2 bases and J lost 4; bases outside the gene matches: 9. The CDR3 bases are TGTGCCAGCAGTTTAGCCGAATTTGGACTAGCGGGAGGGTACAATGAGCAGTTCTTC. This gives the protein CASSLAEFGLAGGYNEQFF.

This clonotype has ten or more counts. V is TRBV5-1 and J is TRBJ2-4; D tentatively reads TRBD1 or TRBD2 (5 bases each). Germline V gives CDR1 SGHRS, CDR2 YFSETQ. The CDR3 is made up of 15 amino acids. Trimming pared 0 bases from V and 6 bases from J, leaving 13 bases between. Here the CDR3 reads CASSLVGTAGNIQYF. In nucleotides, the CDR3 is TGCGCCAGCAGCTTGGTTGGGACGGCTGGAAACATTCAGTACTTC.

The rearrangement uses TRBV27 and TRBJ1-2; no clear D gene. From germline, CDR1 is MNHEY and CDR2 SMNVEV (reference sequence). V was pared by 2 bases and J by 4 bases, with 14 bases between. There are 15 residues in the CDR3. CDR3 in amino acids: CASSLSRGSGYGYTF. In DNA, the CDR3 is TGTGCCAGCAGTTTAAGTCGAGGGTCGGGCTATGGCTACACCTTC.

This CDR3 reads CASSRSGRGGWNEQFF. The DNA for the CDR3 is TGTGCCAGCAGCCGTAGCGGGAGAGGGGGTTGGAATGAGCAGTTCTTC. J is TRBJ2-1 and V is TRBV7-2, with 9 bases that match TRBD2. The CDR3 extends over 16 amino acids. Germline V gene sequence: CDR1 SGHTA, CDR2 FQGNSA. J lost 7 bases, V lost 5 bases, and 12 bases had no gene match.

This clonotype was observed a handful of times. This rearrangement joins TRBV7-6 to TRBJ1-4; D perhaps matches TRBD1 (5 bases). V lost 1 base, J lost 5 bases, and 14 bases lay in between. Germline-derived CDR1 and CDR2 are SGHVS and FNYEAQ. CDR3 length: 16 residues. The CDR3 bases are TGTGCCAGCAGCTTAGGGGGCAGGGTTCCAAATGAAAAACTGTTTTTT. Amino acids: CASSLGGRVPNEKLFF.

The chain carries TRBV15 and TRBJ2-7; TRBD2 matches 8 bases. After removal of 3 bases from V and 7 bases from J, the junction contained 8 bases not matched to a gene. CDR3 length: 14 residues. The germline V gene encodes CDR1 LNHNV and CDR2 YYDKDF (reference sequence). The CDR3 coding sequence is TGTGCCACCAGCAGCACAGCGGGAGATGGAGAGCAGTACTTC. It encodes CATSSTAGDGEQYF.

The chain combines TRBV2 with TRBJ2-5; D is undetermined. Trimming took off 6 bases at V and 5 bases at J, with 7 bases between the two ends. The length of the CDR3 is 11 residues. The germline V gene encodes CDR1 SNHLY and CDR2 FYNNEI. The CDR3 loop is CASRLSETQYF. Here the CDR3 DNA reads TGTGCCAGCAGACTTAGTGAGACCCAGTACTTC.

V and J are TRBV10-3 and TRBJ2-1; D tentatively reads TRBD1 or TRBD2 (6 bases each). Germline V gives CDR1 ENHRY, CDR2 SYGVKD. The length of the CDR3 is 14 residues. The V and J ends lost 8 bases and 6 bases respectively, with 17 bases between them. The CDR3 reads CAIRPGGGVNEQFF. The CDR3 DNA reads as TGTGCCATCCGCCCTGGGGGCGGGGTCAATGAGCAGTTCTTC.

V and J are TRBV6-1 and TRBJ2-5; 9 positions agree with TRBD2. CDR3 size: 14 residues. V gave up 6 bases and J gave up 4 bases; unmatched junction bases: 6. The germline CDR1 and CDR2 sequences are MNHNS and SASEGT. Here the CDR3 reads CASSQTSGPETQYF. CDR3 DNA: TGTGCCAGCAGCCAGACTAGCGGTCCAGAGACCCAGTACTTC.

CDR3: CASSLRSGGQRGNTEAFF. DNA for the CDR3: TGTGCCAGCAGCCTAAGGTCCGGGGGGCAAAGGGGGAACACTGAAGCTTTCTTT. The chain recombines TRBV7-8 with TRBJ1-1; possibly TRBD1 for D (6 bases). The V gene's germline CDR1 is SGHVS and CDR2 FQNEAQ. Trimming took off 5 bases at V and 1 base at J, with 23 bases between the two ends. This CDR3 contains 18 residues.

CDR3 protein: CASSGGTGLSTEAFF. CDR3 DNA sequence: TGCGCCAGCAGCGGCGGGACAGGGTTGAGCACTGAAGCTTTCTTT. This sequence joins TRBV5-1 and TRBJ1-1; 9 nucleotides line up with TRBD1. The CDR3 covers 15 residues. The ends lost 4 bases at V and 4 bases at J; junction bases unmatched: 8. The germline CDR1 and CDR2 sequences are SGHRS and YFSETQ.

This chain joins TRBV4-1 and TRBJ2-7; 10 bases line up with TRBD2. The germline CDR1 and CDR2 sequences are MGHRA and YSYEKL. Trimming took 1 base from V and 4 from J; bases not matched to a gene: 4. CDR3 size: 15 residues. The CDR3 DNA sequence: TGCGCCAGCAGCCAAGGTTCAGCGGGAGGGTACGAGCAGTACTTC. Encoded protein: CASSQGSAGGYEQYF.

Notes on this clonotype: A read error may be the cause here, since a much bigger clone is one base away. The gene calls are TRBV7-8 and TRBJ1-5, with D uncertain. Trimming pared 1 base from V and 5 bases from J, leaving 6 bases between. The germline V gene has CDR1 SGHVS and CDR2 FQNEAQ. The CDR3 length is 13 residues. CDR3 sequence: CASSLDRYQPQHF. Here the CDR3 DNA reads TGTGCCAGCAGCTTAGACAGATATCAGCCCCAGCATTTT.

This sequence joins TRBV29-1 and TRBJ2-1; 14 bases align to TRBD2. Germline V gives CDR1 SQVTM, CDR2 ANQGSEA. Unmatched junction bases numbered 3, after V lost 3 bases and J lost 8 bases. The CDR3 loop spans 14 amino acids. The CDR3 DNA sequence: TGCAGCGTTGAGGGACTAGCGGGAGTACATGAGCAGTTCTTC. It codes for CSVEGLAGVHEQFF.